This entry is about one TCR beta chain. Assay used: immunoSEQ multiplex PCR; TCRdb lists only in-frame clones, some missing. The sample has under 75,000 clones, about nine tenths seen once. This entry belongs to a study of T cell changes during pregnancy in multiple sclerosis. This CDR3 has 17 residues. The V and J ends lost 2 bases and 2 bases, in that order; junction bases with no gene match: 9. CDR1 KGHSH and CDR2 LQKENI come from the germline V gene. The sequence was collected from a female donor with multiple sclerosis, enrolled in a pregnancy study. Sequences were derived from CD4+ T cells from peripheral blood mononuclear cells, sampled after pregnancy. The chain has TRBV18 and TRBJ2-4, with 7 bases fitting TRBD2. The CDR3 spells CASSPFPLADSKNIQYF. Written as DNA, the CDR3 is TGTGCCAGCTCACCATTCCCCCTAGCGGATTCCAAAAACATTCAGTACTTC.